This is a list of T cell receptor beta chains from one sample in a study of blood T cell dynamics during melanoma immunotherapy. Libraries were prepared by immunoSEQ multiplex PCR; TCRdb keeps only in-frame clonotypes and omits some of them. The table lists roughly 5,400 clones, nearly 90% of them singletons. The specimen was blood, collected from a patient treated with checkpoint blockade. These TCRs come from a human donor with melanoma. CDR3s include the opening cysteine and the closing phenylalanine or tryptophan. A D gene is named only where the DNA matches it firmly. Clone sizes are given selectively: once, few, many, or a class where the clone is expanded.

abundance	v_gene	d_gene	j_gene	CDR3aa	CDR3nt
NA	TRBV5-1	NA	TRBJ2-7	CASSPLTRSSYEQYF	TGCGCCAGCAGCCCCCTGACGCGGAGCTCCTACGAGCAGTACTTC
few	TRBV5-8	NA	TRBJ1-5	CASSFSVNQPQHF	TGTGCCAGCAGCTTTAGTGTTAATCAGCCCCAGCATTTT
NA	TRBV20-1	NA	TRBJ2-1	CSAKEHEQFF	TGCAGTGCTAAGGAGCATGAGCAGTTCTTC
NA	TRBV5-4	NA	TRBJ2-2	CASSPRGGVRTGELFF	TGCGCCAGCAGCCCGCGGGGCGGGGTACGCACCGGGGAGCTGTTTTTT
NA	TRBV5-1	NA	TRBJ2-5	CASSLRGNQETQYF	TGCGCCAGCAGCTTGAGGGGGAACCAAGAGACCCAGTACTTC
NA	TRBV7-2	TRBD1	TRBJ2-1	CASISSGQGGSEQFF	TGTGCCAGCATCTCCTCGGGACAGGGGGGGAGTGAGCAGTTCTTC
NA	TRBV7-8	TRBD1	TRBJ2-5	CASSLRDRSGRETQYF	TGTGCCAGCAGCCTCAGGGACAGGTCAGGACGTGAGACCCAGTACTTC
once	TRBV7-2	NA	TRBJ1-3	CASSLLGNTIYF	TGTGCCAGCAGCTTATTAGGAAACACCATATATTTT
NA	TRBV30	NA	TRBJ1-3	CAWSGGPRSGNTIYF	TGTGCCTGGAGTGGGGGGCCACGCTCTGGAAACACCATATATTTT
NA	TRBV30	NA	TRBJ1-1	CAWSRDRVFSF	TGTGCCTGGAGTAGAGACCGCGTGTTTTCCTTT
NA	TRBV5-1	NA	TRBJ1-4	CASSLQGTDDEKLFF	TGCGCCAGCAGCTTGCAAGGGACTGACGATGAAAAACTGTTTTTT
NA	TRBV7-2	NA	TRBJ2-1	CASSASSYNEQFF	TGTGCCAGCAGCGCAAGCTCCTACAATGAGCAGTTCTTC
NA	TRBV30	TRBD2	TRBJ2-3	CAWSVLGGGAPDTQYF	TGTGCCTGGAGTGTACTCGGCGGGGGGGCCCCAGATACGCAGTATTTT
NA	TRBV6-1	NA	TRBJ2-7	CASSPQGVKGGEQYF	TGTGCCAGCAGTCCCCAGGGCGTCAAGGGTGGAGAGCAGTACTTC
few	TRBV29-1	NA	TRBJ2-3	CSALWADTQYF	TGCAGCGCCCTGTGGGCGGATACGCAGTATTTT
NA	TRBV11-3	TRBD1	TRBJ1-5	CASSPRDRGDQPQHF	TGTGCCAGCAGCCCGCGAGACAGGGGCGATCAGCCCCAGCATTTT
NA	TRBV5-1	NA	TRBJ2-3	CASSWMTNTDTQYF	TGCGCCAGCAGCTGGATGACTAACACAGATACGCAGTATTTT
NA	TRBV5-1	TRBD1	TRBJ1-5	CASSKDRGDQPQHF	TGCGCCAGCAGCAAAGACAGGGGAGATCAGCCCCAGCATTTT
NA	TRBV7-9	TRBD1	TRBJ1-4	CASSHTTGGSGEKLFF	TGTGCCAGCAGCCACACAACAGGGGGCTCCGGGGAAAAACTGTTTTTT
NA	TRBV11-3	TRBD1	TRBJ1-2	CASSLDLKVSGQGADGYTF	TGTGCCAGCAGCTTAGATCTAAAGGTGAGCGGACAGGGGGCTGATGGCTACACCTTC
NA	TRBV5-1	NA	TRBJ2-5	CASNLAFRGQETQYF	TGCGCCAGCAACTTGGCATTTAGAGGGCAAGAGACCCAGTACTTC
NA	TRBV10-3	TRBD1	TRBJ2-7	CAIRASGQGGGEQYF	TGTGCCATCAGGGCTTCGGGACAGGGAGGAGGAGAGCAGTACTTC
NA	TRBV10-3	NA	TRBJ1-1	CASMTGNTEAFF	TGTGCCTCGATGACAGGGAACACTGAAGCTTTCTTT
NA	TRBV5-1	NA	TRBJ1-1	CASSLQRPNTEAFF	TGCGCCAGCAGCTTACAGAGGCCAAACACTGAAGCTTTCTTT
NA	TRBV5-4	NA	TRBJ2-6	CASRQIAGANVLTF	TGTGCCAGCAGGCAGATTGCTGGGGCCAACGTCCTGACTTTC
once	TRBV4-1	TRBD2	TRBJ2-1	CASSASGDNEQFF	TGCGCCAGCAGTGCGAGCGGGGACAATGAGCAGTTCTTC
NA	TRBV7-6	TRBD2	TRBJ2-3	CASNPSGLAADTQYF	TGTGCCAGCAACCCTTCGGGACTAGCGGCAGATACGCAGTATTTT
NA	TRBV7-3	NA	TRBJ2-5	CASSSQGTQETQYF	TGTGCCAGCAGCTCCCAGGGGACTCAAGAGACCCAGTACTTC
NA	TRBV9	NA	TRBJ1-2	CASSVEGRAASGYTF	TGTGCCAGCAGCGTAGAGGGCAGGGCAGCAAGCGGCTACACCTTC
NA	TRBV4-1	TRBD1	TRBJ2-7	CASSQDPLTGEWAYEQYF	TGCGCCAGCAGCCAAGATCCTTTGACAGGGGAGTGGGCCTACGAGCAGTACTTC
few	TRBV6-1	TRBD1	TRBJ1-6	CASSEDRGSPLHF	TGTGCCAGCAGTGAGGACAGGGGGTCACCCCTCCACTTT
once	TRBV5-4	TRBD2	TRBJ2-2	CASSLRSSGKNTGELFF	TGTGCCAGCAGCTTGCGTTCTAGCGGGAAAAACACCGGGGAGCTGTTTTTT